Listed here are 27 T cell receptor beta chains from one sample, sequenced in a study of cytomegalovirus exposure and HLA in healthy donors. PCR primers comprised 60 Vbeta and 13 Jbeta primers. Data came from immunoSEQ multiplex PCR; TCRdb stores just in-frame clones and leaves some out. The sample lists 100,000 to 150,000 clones, about 72% seen once, with 1.5% in the top ten. What was sequenced was PBMCs. The receptors stem from a female donor in good health and CMV-seronegative.

V and J are TRBV5-1 and TRBJ2-5; D is possibly TRBD2 (6 bases). Trimming pared 5 bases from V and 5 bases from J, leaving 22 bases between. Germline V gene sequence: CDR1 SGHRS, CDR2 YFSETQ. This CDR3 region has 16 residues. DNA for the CDR3: TGCGCCAGCAGTGAGAGACATATGTCCGGGGGTGAGACCCAGTACTTC. Amino acids: CASSERHMSGGETQYF. The entire variable domain, with the rest obtained from reference TRBV5-1 and TRBJ2-5, is as follows: KAGVTQTPRYLIKTRGQQVTLSCSPISGHRSVSWYQQTPGQGLQFLFEYFSETQRNKGNFPGRFSGRQFSNSRSEMNVSTLELGDSALYLCASSERHMSGGETQYFGPGTRLLVL.

The gene calls are TRBV18 and TRBJ1-4; TRBD1 matches 9 bases. Germline CDR1 and CDR2: KGHSH and LQKENI. Trimming at V came to 4 bases and at J to 5 bases, leaving 14 bases not matched to a gene. CDR3 length: 18 amino acids. The CDR3 is CASSRFPRDGTGNEKLFF. The DNA for the CDR3 is TGTGCCAGCTCACGCTTCCCACGCGACGGGACAGGGAATGAAAAACTGTTTTTT.

The chain recombines TRBV6-1 with TRBJ1-1; D gene ambiguous. The CDR3 covers 13 residues. The germline V and J ends were trimmed by 6 bases and 1 base, with 9 bases remaining between them. Germline V lookup: CDR1 MNHNS, CDR2 SASEGT. CDR3 sequence reads: CASSESWNTEAFF. In nucleotides, the CDR3 is TGTGCCAGCAGCGAATCGTGGAACACTGAAGCTTTCTTT.

V and J are TRBV2 and TRBJ2-7; D might be TRBD1 (6 bases). CDR1 SNHLY and CDR2 FYNNEI come from the germline V gene. There are 14 residues in the CDR3. The V end lost 11 bases, the J end lost 3 bases, and 20 bases lay between the germline ends. DNA for the CDR3: TGTGCCTCTCAACTGGAAGGGGACAACTACGAGCAGTACTTC. This gives the protein CASQLEGDNYEQYF.

In its sample, this clone was seen a few times. V gene TRBV7-9 combines with J gene TRBJ1-1; 7 bases line up with TRBD1. The CDR3 totals 14 residues. From germline, CDR1 is SEHNR and CDR2 FQNEAQ (reference sequence). J was trimmed by 5 bases and V by 2 bases; bases with no gene match: 5. The CDR3 loop is CASSLMGTVTEAFF. The CDR3 nucleotides read TGTGCCAGCAGCTTAATGGGGACAGTTACTGAAGCTTTCTTT.

The V call is TRBV7-9, the J call TRBJ2-1; D might be TRBD2 (6 bases). Germline V gene data show CDR1 as SEHNR and CDR2 as FQNEAQ (reference sequence). The CDR3 loop spans 15 amino acids. V gave up 1 base and J gave up 7 bases, with 14 bases separating them. CDR3 bases: TGTGCCAGCAGCTTAGGGTCGGGAGTAACGAATGAGCAGTTCTTC. As protein: CASSLGSGVTNEQFF.

There are a few counts of this clone. The sample carries other DNA sequences with the same CDR3. V and J are TRBV10-3 and TRBJ2-3; D is unclear. V gave up 0 bases and J gave up 4 bases, with 8 bases separating them. In germline, CDR1 is ENHRY, CDR2 SYGVKD. The CDR3 runs 14 residues. DNA of the CDR3: TGTGCCATCAGTGAGTCGCTTCACTCAGATACGCAGTATTTT. This encodes CAISESLHSDTQYF.

The V gene is TRBV28, the J gene TRBJ1-1, with D possibly TRBD1 on 6 matching bases. The CDR3 spans 12 residues. The germline V gene has CDR1 MDHEN and CDR2 SYDVKM. Between the trimmed V and J ends, which lost 3 bases and 6 bases, there was a span of 8 bases. This CDR3 is CASSFRGAEAFF. CDR3 sequence (DNA): TGTGCCAGCAGTTTCAGGGGCGCTGAAGCTTTCTTT.

This clone was observed a single time. The gene calls are TRBV29-1 and TRBJ2-1, with TRBD2 identical over 8 bases. The CDR3 extends over 15 amino acids. Trimming at V came to 4 bases and at J to 0 bases, leaving 5 bases not matched to a gene. From germline, CDR1 is SQVTM and CDR2 ANQGSEA. The CDR3 bases are TGCAGCGTTGTTGGCGGGAGGAGCTCCTACAATGAGCAGTTCTTC. Encoded protein: CSVVGGRSSYNEQFF.

This chain uses TRBV7-9 with TRBJ2-1; no clear D gene. V gave up 1 base and J gave up 4 bases, with 8 bases separating them. Germline V lookup: CDR1 SEHNR, CDR2 FQNEAQ (reference sequence). The CDR3 has 14 amino acids. CDR3 nucleotides: TGTGCCAGCAGCTTAGTTTGGCCTTACAATGAGCAGTTCTTC. Protein product: CASSLVWPYNEQFF.

J is TRBJ2-2 and V is TRBV10-1; D is ambiguous. Germline V gene data show CDR1 as WNHNN and CDR2 as SYGVQD (reference sequence). The V and J ends lost 6 bases and 0 bases respectively, with 8 bases between them. The CDR3 totals 14 residues. The CDR3 loop is CASRRNTNTGELFF. CDR3 in DNA: TGCGCCAGCAGGCGGAATACGAACACCGGGGAGCTGTTTTTT.

This clone has just a few counts. The V gene is TRBV4-2, the J gene TRBJ2-7; TRBD2 matches at 9 bases. Germline CDR1 and CDR2: LGHNA and YNFKEQ. The junction had 12 bases not matched to a gene; V was cut back by 0 bases and J by 3 bases. The CDR3 length is 18 residues. CDR3 nucleotides: TGTGCCAGCAGCCAAGACCTTAGGGCTAGCGGGAACAACTACGAGCAGTACTTC. It translates to CASSQDLRASGNNYEQYF.

The chain combines TRBV25-1 with TRBJ2-1; 8 positions match TRBD1. The CDR3 length is 16 residues. CDR1 MGHDK and CDR2 SYGVNS come from the germline V gene. The ends lost 2 bases at V and 3 bases at J; junction bases unmatched: 6. The CDR3, as DNA: TGTGCCAGCAGTGAACACACAGGGGGAAACTACAATGAGCAGTTCTTC. This codes for CASSEHTGGNYNEQFF.

The gene calls are TRBV5-1 and TRBJ1-1; D remains ambiguous. V lost 3 bases to trimming and J lost 1 base, with 7 bases between them. Germline V gene data show CDR1 as SGHRS and CDR2 as YFSETQ. The CDR3 has 13 amino acids. CDR3: CASSYRQNTEAFF. In DNA, the CDR3 is TGCGCCAGCAGCTACCGACAGAACACTGAAGCTTTCTTT.

The V gene is TRBV7-9, the J gene TRBJ2-1; 10 bases are shared with TRBD1. This CDR3 spans 18 amino acids. Germline V lookup: CDR1 SEHNR, CDR2 FQNEAQ (reference sequence). V lost 1 base to trimming and J lost 7 bases; unmatched junction nucleotides: 13. Written as DNA, the CDR3 is TGTGCCAGCAGCTTAGATTCGTGGGACAGGGGTTGGGGGAATGAGCAGTTCTTC. Protein product: CASSLDSWDRGWGNEQFF. Looking up the rest from reference TRBV7-9 and TRBJ2-1 gives the full variable domain: DTGVSQNPRHKITKRGQNVTFRCDPISEHNRLYWYRQTLGQGPEFLTYFQNEAQLEKSRLLSDRFSAERPKGSFSTLEIQRTEQGDSAMYLCASSLDSWDRGWGNEQFFGPGTRLTVL.

The J gene is TRBJ2-7, the V gene TRBV6-5, with D possibly matching TRBD2 (6 bases). The V and J ends lost 3 bases and 1 base respectively, with 13 bases between them. CDR1 and CDR2 (germline): MNHEY, SVGAGI. The CDR3 is 15 amino acids. The CDR3 spells CASSYAGLSSYEQYF. CDR3 sequence (DNA): TGTGCCAGCAGTTATGCGGGACTGTCATCCTACGAGCAGTACTTC.

Here the CDR3 DNA reads TGTGCCAGCACCCCCGGGACAGATCGGAAACTGTTTTTT. This encodes CASTPGTDRKLFF. The chain recombines TRBV4-2 with TRBJ1-4; 7 bases are shared with TRBD1. CDR3 length equals 13 residues. Per germline, CDR1 LGHNA and CDR2 YNFKEQ. Unmatched junction bases numbered 10, after V lost 7 bases and J lost 11 bases.

The chain recombines TRBV23-1 with TRBJ2-5, with 13 bases that match TRBD2. TRBV23-1 is labeled an ORF, and its function is uncertain. CDR3 length: 16 residues. V lost 4 bases, J lost 5 bases, and 7 bases stayed unmatched. This CDR3 is CASSRGLAGVGETQYF. The CDR3 bases are TGCGCCAGCAGTCGAGGACTAGCGGGAGTGGGGGAGACCCAGTACTTC.

The sample holds a few counts of this clone. The rearrangement uses TRBV28 and TRBJ2-1, with 9 bases lining up with TRBD2. Germline CDR1 is MDHEN and CDR2 is SYDVKM. This CDR3 spans 14 amino acids. The CDR3 bases are TGTGCTCGAAGTGGGGTAGCGGGAGAATATGAGCAGTTCTTC. Protein sequence: CARSGVAGEYEQFF.

This rearrangement joins TRBV6-5 to TRBJ1-5; TRBD1 might be the D (5 bases). The CDR3 runs 13 residues. Germline V gene sequence: CDR1 MNHEY, CDR2 SVGAGI. V lost 0 bases, J lost 6 bases, and 6 bases lay in between. CDR3 in amino acids: CASSYSRGQPQHF. The CDR3 nucleotides are TGTGCCAGCAGTTACTCAAGGGGTCAGCCCCAGCATTTT.

The rearrangement uses TRBV9 and TRBJ2-2, with TRBD2 matching 7 bases. With V trimmed by 2 bases and J by 4 bases, 5 bases remained unmatched. The germline CDR1 and CDR2 sequences are SGDLS and YYNGEE. This CDR3 has 15 amino acids. CDR3 loop: CASSVASGGTGELFF. DNA of the CDR3: TGTGCCAGCAGCGTTGCTAGCGGCGGCACCGGGGAGCTGTTTTTT.

This clone was seen only once. The chain recombines TRBV28 with TRBJ2-2; maybe TRBD2 (6 bases). V lost 3 bases and J 11 bases, leaving 10 bases between the germline ends. The CDR3 has 12 residues. Germline CDR1 reads MDHEN; CDR2 reads SYDVKM. The CDR3 DNA reads TGTGCCAGCAGTTTGGCGGGGTACGAGCTGTTTTTT. Translation: CASSLAGYELFF.

The chain joins TRBV2 to TRBJ1-1; 9 nucleotides line up with TRBD1. The germline gives CDR1 SNHLY, CDR2 FYNNEI. V was pared by 7 bases and J by 1 base, with 10 bases of the junction left unmatched. The CDR3 spans 16 residues. This CDR3 is CASTIKLQGANTEAFF. In DNA form, the CDR3 reads TGTGCCAGCACCATAAAATTACAGGGGGCGAACACTGAAGCTTTCTTT.

The chain couples TRBV2 to TRBJ1-5; no firm D call. Germline V CDR1 and CDR2: SNHLY, FYNNEI. This CDR3 comprises 14 residues. V was clipped by 7 bases and J by 6 bases, with 16 bases between them. The CDR3, as DNA: TGTGCCAGCACTGGGCCACCTCGGGGTCAGCCCCAGCATTTT. This translates into CASTGPPRGQPQHF.

In this sample, this clone turned up a few times. This sequence joins TRBV7-2 and TRBJ1-2; D perhaps matches TRBD1 (6 bases). V was shortened by 7 bases and J by 7 bases, with 19 bases between the two germline ends. CDR3 length: 14 residues. CDR1 and CDR2 (germline): SGHTA, FQGNSA. In DNA form, the CDR3 reads TGTGCCAGCACCTCCTACCGCAACAGGGCTGGCTACACCTTC. This codes for CASTSYRNRAGYTF.

Comment on this clone: The sample carries other DNA sequences with the same CDR3. The J gene is TRBJ2-1, the V gene TRBV10-3; 9 positions agree with TRBD2. Germline CDR1 reads ENHRY; CDR2 reads SYGVKD. The CDR3 is made up of 17 amino acids. Trimming removed 0 bases from V and 5 bases from J; junction bases left unmatched: 8. CDR3 sequence: CAISESRASGDNNEQFF. CDR3 nucleotide sequence: TGTGCCATCAGTGAGTCAAGGGCTAGCGGGGATAACAATGAGCAGTTCTTC.

The chain links TRBV7-2 to TRBJ2-5; TRBD2 aligns across 7 bases. In germline, CDR1 is SGHTA, CDR2 FQGNSA. Unmatched junction bases numbered 11, after V lost 5 bases and J lost 14 bases. This CDR3 comprises 12 residues. The CDR3 DNA follows: TGTGCCAGCAGCCCAGAGCGGGAACTGTTCTACTTC. The encoded protein is CASSPERELFYF.